One sample yielded the 4 T cell receptor beta chains listed below, sequenced in a study of shared clonotypes between healthy human individuals. The method was immunoSEQ multiplex PCR; TCRdb's version includes in-frame clones alone and lacks a portion of them. The sample has a few million clones, around nine tenths seen once. Specimen: naive CD4+ T cells sorted from blood. Subset indicated: CD45RA+ positively selected. These receptors were collected from a man younger than 30 in good health.

The chain carries TRBV9 and TRBJ2-3; D might be TRBD2 (5 bases). V was clipped by 1 base and J by 2 bases, with 17 bases between them. Germline V gives CDR1 SGDLS, CDR2 YYNGEE. The CDR3 is 17 residues long. The CDR3 sequence: CASSVSGRAENTDTQYF. CDR3 DNA sequence: TGTGCCAGCAGCGTAAGCGGACGGGCAGAAAACACAGATACGCAGTATTTT.

The chain has TRBV28 and TRBJ1-2; weak D call: TRBD1 (6 bases). Per the germline V gene, CDR1 is MDHEN and CDR2 is SYDVKM. CDR3 length equals 17 residues. The V gene lost 2 bases and the J gene lost 4 bases, with 20 bases spanning the gap. CDR3 sequence: CASSLRTPGGQGYGYTF. CDR3 bases: TGTGCCAGCAGTTTACGAACGCCCGGGGGGCAGGGCTATGGCTACACCTTC.

The chain has TRBV5-8 and TRBJ1-5; D may be TRBD1 (5 bases). The V end was cut by 4 bases, the J end by 6 bases, with 17 bases between. Germline lookup yields CDR1 SGHTS and CDR2 YDEGEE. The CDR3 length is 15 residues. CDR3 DNA: TGTGCCAGCAGCGTCGGGACTCTCGAGGGTCAGCCCCAGCATTTT. This codes for CASSVGTLEGQPQHF. The complete variable domain, with remaining parts taken from reference TRBV5-8 and TRBJ1-5, reads EAGVTQSPTHLIKTRGQQATLRCSPISGHTSVYWYQQALGLGLQFLLWYDEGEERNRGNFPPRFSGRQFPNYSSELNVNALELEDSALYLCASSVGTLEGQPQHFGDGTRLSIL.

As to this clone: The same CDR3 can be traced to other DNA sequences in this sample. The V and J genes are TRBV5-1 and TRBJ1-5, with D perhaps TRBD1 (6 bases). CDR1 and CDR2 from the germline V gene are SGHRS and YFSETQ. Trimming took 0 bases from V and 1 from J, leaving 8 bases between them. The CDR3 is 15 amino acids. This CDR3 reads CASSLEGVSNQPQHF. As DNA, the CDR3 is TGCGCCAGCAGCTTGGAGGGGGTGAGCAATCAGCCCCAGCATTTT. Complete variable domain (other parts from reference TRBV5-1 and TRBJ1-5): KAGVTQTPRYLIKTRGQQVTLSCSPISGHRSVSWYQQTPGQGLQFLFEYFSETQRNKGNFPGRFSGRQFSNSRSEMNVSTLELGDSALYLCASSLEGVSNQPQHFGDGTRLSIL.